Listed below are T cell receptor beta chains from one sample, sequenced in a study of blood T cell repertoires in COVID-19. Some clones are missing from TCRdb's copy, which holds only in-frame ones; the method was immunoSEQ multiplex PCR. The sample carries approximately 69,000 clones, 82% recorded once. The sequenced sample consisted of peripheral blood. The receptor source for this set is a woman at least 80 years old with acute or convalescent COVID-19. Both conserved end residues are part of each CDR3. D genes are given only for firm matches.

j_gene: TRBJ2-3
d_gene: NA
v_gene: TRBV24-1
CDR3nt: TGTGCCACCAGTGATCCCGCAGATACGCAGTATTTT
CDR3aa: CATSDPADTQYF

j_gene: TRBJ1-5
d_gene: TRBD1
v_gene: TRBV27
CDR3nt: TGTGCCAGCAGTTCCTTCGACAGGGCATGGGGCAATCAGCCCCAGCATTTT
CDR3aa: CASSSFDRAWGNQPQHF

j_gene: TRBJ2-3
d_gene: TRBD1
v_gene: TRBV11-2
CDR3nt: TGTGCCAGCAGCCTGGGACAGGGTATTTCCACAGATACGCAGTATTTT
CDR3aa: CASSLGQGISTDTQYF

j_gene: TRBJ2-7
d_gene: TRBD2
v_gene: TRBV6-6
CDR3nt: TGTGCCAGCAGTTCCTTGGCGGGAGGCCTGGGGGAGCAGTACTTC
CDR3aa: CASSSLAGGLGEQYF

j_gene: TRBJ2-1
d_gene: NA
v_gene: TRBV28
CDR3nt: TGTGCCAGCAGTTTTTTTTACGGTTCTTACAATGAGCAGTTCTTC
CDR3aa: CASSFFYGSYNEQFF

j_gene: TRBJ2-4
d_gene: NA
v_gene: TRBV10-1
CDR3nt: TGCGCCAGCAGTGAGTCTGGGGGCAGTAAAAACATTCAGTACTTC
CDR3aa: CASSESGGSKNIQYF

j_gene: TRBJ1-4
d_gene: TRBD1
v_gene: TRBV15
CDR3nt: TGTGCCACCAGCAGAGGGGGAGGACAGGCTGAAAAACTGTTTTTT
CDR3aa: CATSRGGGQAEKLFF

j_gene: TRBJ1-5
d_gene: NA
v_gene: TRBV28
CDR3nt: TGTGCCAGCAGTTTTCTCCAGGGTGGCGATCTCAATCAGCCCCAGCATTTT
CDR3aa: CASSFLQGGDLNQPQHF

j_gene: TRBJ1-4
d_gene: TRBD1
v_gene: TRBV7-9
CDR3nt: TGTGCCAGCAGCTCCGACAGGGGGCGAAATGAAAAACTGTTTTTT
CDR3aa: CASSSDRGRNEKLFF

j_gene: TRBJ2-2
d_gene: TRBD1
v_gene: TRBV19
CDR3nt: TGTGCCAGTAGTATACAGGGGGCGAGCGGGGAGCTGTTTTTT
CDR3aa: CASSIQGASGELFF

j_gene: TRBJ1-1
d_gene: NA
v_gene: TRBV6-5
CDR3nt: TGTGCCAGCAGTTACTCCCGTGGAGGGGAGGTTGAAGCTTTCTTT
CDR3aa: CASSYSRGGEVEAFF